This T cell receptor (beta chain) was captured by sequencing in a study of cytomegalovirus exposure and HLA in healthy donors. Study as a whole: Ancestry clustering placed 81% of some 400 genotyped donors in the Caucasian-associated cluster. General observations from the study: The sole available immune exposure information was CMV serostatus.

The CDR3 is made up of 12 amino acids. CDR1 and CDR2 from the germline V gene are MGHDK and SYGVNS. Deletions cut 7 bases from V and 2 bases from J, with 3 bases between. A remark on this clone: Its antigen remains unknown.

Vbeta (60) and Jbeta (13) primers were used in the PCR. Only in-frame clones appear in the TCRdb table, and some are missing; sequencing was by immunoSEQ multiplex PCR. The sample holds under 200,000 clones; approximately 77% are singletons and the top ten take approximately 1.5%. Specimen: PBMCs. The receptor comes from a male donor in good health and CMV-seronegative. The rearrangement uses TRBV25-1 and TRBJ2-6; D is undetermined. CDR3 sequence: CASTTGANVLTF. The CDR3 bases are TGTGCCAGCACAACTGGGGCCAACGTCCTGACTTTC.